This T cell receptor (beta chain) derives from a study of T cells in localized non-small cell lung cancer. The V and J ends lost 3 bases and 4 bases respectively, with 13 bases between them. The CDR3 runs 15 residues. Germline V gene sequence: CDR1 MNHNS, CDR2 SASEGT. This clone was seen only once. Method: immunoSEQ multiplex PCR; TCRdb's copy keeps in-frame clones and lacks some. Among tens of thousands of clones, more than 80% were seen once, and the ten largest hold about 4.8%. The TCR was taken from a woman aged 35 to 70 with stage I lung adenocarcinoma. The sequencing here drew on peripheral blood, taken before any cancer treatment. V gene TRBV6-1 combines with J gene TRBJ2-1; D perhaps matches TRBD1 (7 bases). CDR3 DNA sequence: TGTGCCAGCAGTGAGGAGGGACAGAAGTACAATGAGCAGTTCTTC. This encodes CASSEEGQKYNEQFF.